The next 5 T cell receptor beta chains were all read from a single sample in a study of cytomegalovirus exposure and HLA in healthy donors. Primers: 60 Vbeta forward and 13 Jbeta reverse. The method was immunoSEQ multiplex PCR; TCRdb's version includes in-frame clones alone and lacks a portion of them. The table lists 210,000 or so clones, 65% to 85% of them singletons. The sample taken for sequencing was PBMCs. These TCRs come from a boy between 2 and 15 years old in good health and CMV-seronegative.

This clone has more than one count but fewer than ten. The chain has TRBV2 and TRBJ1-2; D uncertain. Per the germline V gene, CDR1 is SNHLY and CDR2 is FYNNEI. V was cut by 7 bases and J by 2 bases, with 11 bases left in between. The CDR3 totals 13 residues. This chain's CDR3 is CASIPQANYGYTF. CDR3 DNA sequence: TGTGCCAGCATACCTCAGGCGAACTATGGCTACACCTTC.

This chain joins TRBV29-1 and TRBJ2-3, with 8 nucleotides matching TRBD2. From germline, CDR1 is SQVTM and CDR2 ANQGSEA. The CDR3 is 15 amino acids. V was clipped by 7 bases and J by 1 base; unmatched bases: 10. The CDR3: CSGDSREGGTDTQYF. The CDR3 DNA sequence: TGCAGCGGGGACTCACGGGAGGGAGGCACAGATACGCAGTATTTT.

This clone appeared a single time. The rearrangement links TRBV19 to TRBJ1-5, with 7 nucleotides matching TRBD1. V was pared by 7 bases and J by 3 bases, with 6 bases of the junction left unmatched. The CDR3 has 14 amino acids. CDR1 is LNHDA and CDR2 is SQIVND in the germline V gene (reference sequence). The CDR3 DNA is TGTGCCAGTACCATAACAGGGGACAATCAGCCCCAGCATTTT. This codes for CASTITGDNQPQHF.

As DNA, the CDR3 is TGTGCCAGCAGCTTAGACCTAGCGGGGTCCTACAATGAGCAGTTCTTC. Translated, it gives CASSLDLAGSYNEQFF. The V call is TRBV11-2, the J call TRBJ2-1, with TRBD2 identical over 9 bases. The CDR3 has 16 residues. With V trimmed by 0 bases and J by 1 base, 1 base remained unmatched. Germline CDR1 is SGHAT and CDR2 is FQNNGV.

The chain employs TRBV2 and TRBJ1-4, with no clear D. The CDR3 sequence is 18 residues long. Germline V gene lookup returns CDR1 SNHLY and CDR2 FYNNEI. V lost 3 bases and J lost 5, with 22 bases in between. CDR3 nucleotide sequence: TGTGCCAGCAGTGACCCAACAGAGGCCAACAGCGGGAATGAAAAACTGTTTTTT. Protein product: CASSDPTEANSGNEKLFF.